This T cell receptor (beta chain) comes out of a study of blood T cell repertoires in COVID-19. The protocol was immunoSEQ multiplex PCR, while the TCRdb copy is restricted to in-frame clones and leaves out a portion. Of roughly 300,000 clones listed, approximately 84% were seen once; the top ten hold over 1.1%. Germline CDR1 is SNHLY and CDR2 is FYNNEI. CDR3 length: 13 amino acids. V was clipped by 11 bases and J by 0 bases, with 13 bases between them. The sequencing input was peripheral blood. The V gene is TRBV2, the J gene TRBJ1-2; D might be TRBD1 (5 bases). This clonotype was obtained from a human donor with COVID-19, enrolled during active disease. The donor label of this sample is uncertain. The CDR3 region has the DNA TGTGCCGGAGGGCGGGGCGCTAACTATGGCTACACCTTC. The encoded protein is CAGGRGANYGYTF.